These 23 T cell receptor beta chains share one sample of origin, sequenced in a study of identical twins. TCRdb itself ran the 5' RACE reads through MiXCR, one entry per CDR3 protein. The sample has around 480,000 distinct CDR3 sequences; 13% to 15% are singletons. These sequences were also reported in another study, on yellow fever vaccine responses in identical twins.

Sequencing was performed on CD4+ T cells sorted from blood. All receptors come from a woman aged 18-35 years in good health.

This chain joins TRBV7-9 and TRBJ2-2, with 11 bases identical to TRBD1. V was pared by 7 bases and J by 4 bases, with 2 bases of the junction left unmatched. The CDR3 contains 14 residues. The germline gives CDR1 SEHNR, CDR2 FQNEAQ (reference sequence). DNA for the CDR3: TGTGCCAGCACCGGGACAGGGGGCACCGGGGAGCTGTTTTTT. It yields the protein CASTGTGGTGELFF.

CDR3 sequence (DNA): TGTGCCTGGAGTCGCCAGGGTCCGGGCGAGCAGTACTTC. It codes for CAWSRQGPGEQYF. V gene TRBV30 combines with J gene TRBJ2-7, with D maybe TRBD1 (5 bases). The CDR3 runs 13 residues. V was trimmed by 2 bases and J by 6 bases, leaving 14 bases between them. CDR1 and CDR2 (germline): GTSNPN, SVGIG (reference sequence).

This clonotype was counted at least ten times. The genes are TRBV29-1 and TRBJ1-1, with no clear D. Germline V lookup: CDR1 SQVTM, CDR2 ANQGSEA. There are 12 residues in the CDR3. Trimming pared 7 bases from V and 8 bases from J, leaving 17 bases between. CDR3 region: CSDDGRVREAFF. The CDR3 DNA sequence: TGCAGCGACGACGGGAGGGTTCGAGAAGCTTTCTTT. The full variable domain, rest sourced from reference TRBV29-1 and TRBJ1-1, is SAVISQKPSRDICQRGTSLTIQCQVDSQVTMMFWYRQQPGQSLTLIATANQGSEATYESGFVIDKFPISRPNLTFSTLTVSNMSPEDSSIYLCSDDGRVREAFFGQGTRLTVV.

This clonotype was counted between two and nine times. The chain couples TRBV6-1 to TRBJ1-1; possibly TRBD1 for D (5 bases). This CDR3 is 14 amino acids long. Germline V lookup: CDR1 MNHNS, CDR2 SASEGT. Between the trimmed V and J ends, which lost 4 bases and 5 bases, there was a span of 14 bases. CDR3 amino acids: CASSGSGLRTEAFF. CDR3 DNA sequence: TGTGCCAGCAGTGGCTCGGGACTGAGGACTGAAGCTTTCTTT.

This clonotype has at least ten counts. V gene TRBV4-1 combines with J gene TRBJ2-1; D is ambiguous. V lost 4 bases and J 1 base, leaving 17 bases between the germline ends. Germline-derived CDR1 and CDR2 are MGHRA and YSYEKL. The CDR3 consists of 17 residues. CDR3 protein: CASSRLDLGLSYNEQFF. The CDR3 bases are TGCGCCAGCAGCCGATTGGACCTAGGGCTATCCTACAATGAGCAGTTCTTC.

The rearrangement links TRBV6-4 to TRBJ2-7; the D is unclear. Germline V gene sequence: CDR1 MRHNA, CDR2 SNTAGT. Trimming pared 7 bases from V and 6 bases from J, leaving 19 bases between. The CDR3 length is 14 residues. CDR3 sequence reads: CASTFSGSPVEQYF. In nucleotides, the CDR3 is TGTGCCAGCACCTTCTCCGGGTCCCCGGTCGAGCAGTACTTC.

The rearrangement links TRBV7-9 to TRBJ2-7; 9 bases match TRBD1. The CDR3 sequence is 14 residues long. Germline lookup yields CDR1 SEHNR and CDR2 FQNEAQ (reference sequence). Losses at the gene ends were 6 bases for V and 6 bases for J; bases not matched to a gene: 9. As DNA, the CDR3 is TGTGCCAGCAGTAAGGGGGACAGGGTACGCGAGCAGTACTTC. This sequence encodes CASSKGDRVREQYF.

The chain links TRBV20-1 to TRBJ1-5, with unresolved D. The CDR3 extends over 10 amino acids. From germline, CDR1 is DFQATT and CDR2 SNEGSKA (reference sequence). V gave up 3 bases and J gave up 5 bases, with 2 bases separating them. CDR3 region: CSASDQPQHF. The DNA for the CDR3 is TGCAGTGCTAGTGATCAGCCCCAGCATTTT.

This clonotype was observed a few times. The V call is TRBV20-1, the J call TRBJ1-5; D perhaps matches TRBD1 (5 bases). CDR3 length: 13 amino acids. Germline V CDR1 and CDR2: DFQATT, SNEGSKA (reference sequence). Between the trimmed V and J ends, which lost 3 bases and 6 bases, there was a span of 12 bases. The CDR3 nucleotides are TGCAGTGCTAGTTGGGGGGTCGGTCAGCCCCAGCATTTT. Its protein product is CSASWGVGQPQHF.

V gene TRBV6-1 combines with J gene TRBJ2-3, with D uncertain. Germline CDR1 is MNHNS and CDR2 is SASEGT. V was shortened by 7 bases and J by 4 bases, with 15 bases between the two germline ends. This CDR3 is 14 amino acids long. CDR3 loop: CASINLPFADTQYF. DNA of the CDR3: TGTGCCAGCATCAACCTACCCTTTGCAGATACGCAGTATTTT.

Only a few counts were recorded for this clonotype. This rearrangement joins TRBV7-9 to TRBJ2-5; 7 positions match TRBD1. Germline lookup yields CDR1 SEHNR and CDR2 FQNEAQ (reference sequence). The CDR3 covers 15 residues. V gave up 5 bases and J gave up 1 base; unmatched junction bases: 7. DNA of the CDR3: TGTGCCAGCAGCCCCGGGGACAGAAGCCAAGAGACCCAGTACTTC. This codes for CASSPGDRSQETQYF.

CDR3 in DNA: TGCGCCAGCAAAGGGCTGGGTGGTTCCTACGAGCAGTACTTC. Protein sequence: CASKGLGGSYEQYF. The chain is built from TRBV5-1 and TRBJ2-7, with D uncertain. Germline V gene data show CDR1 as SGHRS and CDR2 as YFSETQ. Trimming stripped 6 bases from V and 1 base from J, with 14 bases between. The CDR3 length is 14 residues.

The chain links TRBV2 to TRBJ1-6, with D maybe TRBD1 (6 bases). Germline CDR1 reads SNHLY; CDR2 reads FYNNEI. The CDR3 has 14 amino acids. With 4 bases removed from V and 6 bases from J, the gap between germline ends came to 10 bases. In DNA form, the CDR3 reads TGTGCCAGCAGTGGGGGGGCAGCTAATTCACCCCTCCACTTT. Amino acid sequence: CASSGGAANSPLHF.

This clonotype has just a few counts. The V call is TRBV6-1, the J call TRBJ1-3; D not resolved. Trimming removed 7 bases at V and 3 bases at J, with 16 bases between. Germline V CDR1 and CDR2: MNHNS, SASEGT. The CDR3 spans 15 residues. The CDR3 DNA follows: TGTGCCAGCACCGGGAGCCTCGGCGATGGAAACACCATATATTTT. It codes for CASTGSLGDGNTIYF.

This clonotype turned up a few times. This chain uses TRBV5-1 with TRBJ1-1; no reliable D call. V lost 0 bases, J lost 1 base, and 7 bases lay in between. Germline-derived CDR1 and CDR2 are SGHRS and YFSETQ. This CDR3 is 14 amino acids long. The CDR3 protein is CASSLGAPNTEAFF. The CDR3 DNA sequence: TGCGCCAGCAGCTTGGGGGCTCCGAACACTGAAGCTTTCTTT.

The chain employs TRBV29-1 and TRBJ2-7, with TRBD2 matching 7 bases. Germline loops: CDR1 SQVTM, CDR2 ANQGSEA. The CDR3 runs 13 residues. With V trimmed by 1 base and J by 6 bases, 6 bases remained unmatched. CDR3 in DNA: TGCAGCGTTGAAGTAGCGGGTCTAAGCGAGCAGTACTTC. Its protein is CSVEVAGLSEQYF.

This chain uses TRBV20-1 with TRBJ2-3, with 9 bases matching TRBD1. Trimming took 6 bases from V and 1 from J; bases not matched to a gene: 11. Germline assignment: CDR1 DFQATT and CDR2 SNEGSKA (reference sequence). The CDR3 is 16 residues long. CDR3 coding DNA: TGCAGTGCCGCCCACGAGACAGGGGGTCGCACAGATACGCAGTATTTT. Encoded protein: CSAAHETGGRTDTQYF.

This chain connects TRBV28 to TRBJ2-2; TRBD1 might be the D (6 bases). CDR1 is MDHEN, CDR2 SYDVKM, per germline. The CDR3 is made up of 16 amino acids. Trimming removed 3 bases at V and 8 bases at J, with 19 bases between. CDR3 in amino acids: CASSFQGLSGPGELFF. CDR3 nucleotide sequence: TGTGCCAGCAGTTTTCAGGGGCTTTCGGGTCCTGGGGAGCTGTTTTTT.

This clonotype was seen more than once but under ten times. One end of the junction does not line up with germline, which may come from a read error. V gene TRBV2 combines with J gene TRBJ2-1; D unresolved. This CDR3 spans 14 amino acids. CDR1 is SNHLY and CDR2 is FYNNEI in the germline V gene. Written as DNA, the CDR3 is TGTGCCAGCAGGGAAGTAAGGTCCTACAATGAGCAGTTCTTC. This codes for CASREVRSYNEQFF.

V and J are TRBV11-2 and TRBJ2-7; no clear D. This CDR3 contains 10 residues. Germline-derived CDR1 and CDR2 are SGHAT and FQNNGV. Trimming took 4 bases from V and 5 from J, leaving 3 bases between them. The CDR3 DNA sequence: TGTGCCAGCAGCTATAACGAGCAGTACTTC. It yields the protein CASSYNEQYF.

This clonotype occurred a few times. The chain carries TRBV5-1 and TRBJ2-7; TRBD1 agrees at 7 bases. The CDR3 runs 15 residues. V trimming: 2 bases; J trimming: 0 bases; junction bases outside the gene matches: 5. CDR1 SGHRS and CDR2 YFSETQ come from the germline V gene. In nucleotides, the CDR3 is TGCGCCAGCAGCTTACCGGGACAGCACTCCTACGAGCAGTACTTC. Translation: CASSLPGQHSYEQYF. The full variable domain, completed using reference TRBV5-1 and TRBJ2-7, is KAGVTQTPRYLIKTRGQQVTLSCSPISGHRSVSWYQQTPGQGLQFLFEYFSETQRNKGNFPGRFSGRQFSNSRSEMNVSTLELGDSALYLCASSLPGQHSYEQYFGPGTRLTVT.

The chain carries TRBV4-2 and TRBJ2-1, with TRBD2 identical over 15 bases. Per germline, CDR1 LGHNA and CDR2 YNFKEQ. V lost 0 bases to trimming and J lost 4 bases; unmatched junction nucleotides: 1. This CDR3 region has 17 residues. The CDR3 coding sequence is TGTGCCAGCAGCCAAGAGGGACTAGCGGGAGGATACAATGAGCAGTTCTTC. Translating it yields CASSQEGLAGGYNEQFF.

Here the CDR3 DNA reads TGCGCCAGCAGCCAAGAAGTCGGGGTTAATGAGCAGTTCTTC. This sequence encodes CASSQEVGVNEQFF. The chain has TRBV4-3 and TRBJ2-1, with TRBD2 as a possible D gene (5 bases). The CDR3 has 14 residues. V lost 0 bases, J lost 7 bases, and 10 bases lay in between. The germline V gene encodes CDR1 LGHNA and CDR2 YSLEER.